This is a list of T cell receptor beta chains from one sample in a study of spatial heterogeneity in lung cancer. Each CDR3 protein is one row after TCRdb ran MiXCR on the 5' RACE reads. The sample records about 6,000 distinct CDR3 sequences, approximately 15% being singletons. The source material was lung tumor tissue, sampled at surgery. The receptor set was obtained from a male donor with early-stage non-small cell lung cancer. CDR3s include the opening cysteine and the closing phenylalanine or tryptophan. The D gene is left open where the match is weak. Some rows mark clone size as missing; the rest say once, few, many or name a class of expanded clone.

abundance: .
j_gene: TRBJ2-4
d_gene: .
v_gene: TRBV20-1
CDR3aa: CSASTGRLAKNIQYF
CDR3nt: TGCAGTGCTAGCACGGGCAGGCTAGCCAAAAACATTCAGTACTTC

abundance: medium-sized
j_gene: TRBJ1-5
d_gene: TRBD1
v_gene: TRBV20-1
CDR3aa: CSAIAGTGFGNQPQHF
CDR3nt: TGCAGTGCGATAGCCGGGACAGGGTTTGGGAATCAGCCCCAGCATTTT

abundance: medium-sized
j_gene: TRBJ1-1
d_gene: .
v_gene: TRBV18
CDR3aa: CASSPISNLLMNTEAFF
CDR3nt: TGTGCCAGCTCACCCATCAGTAACCTACTAATGAACACTGAAGCTTTCTTT

abundance: medium-sized
j_gene: TRBJ2-7
d_gene: .
v_gene: TRBV7-2
CDR3aa: CASSLAAGLYEQYF
CDR3nt: TGTGCCAGCAGCTTAGCGGCGGGCCTCTACGAGCAGTACTTC

abundance: many
j_gene: TRBJ1-5
d_gene: .
v_gene: TRBV20-1
CDR3aa: CSARRQDNQPQHF
CDR3nt: TGCAGTGCTAGGCGGCAGGACAATCAGCCCCAGCATTTT

abundance: medium-sized
j_gene: TRBJ2-3
d_gene: TRBD2
v_gene: TRBV9
CDR3aa: CASSFSAGGTDTQYF
CDR3nt: TGTGCCAGCAGCTTTTCTGCGGGGGGCACAGATACGCAGTATTTT

abundance: medium-sized
j_gene: TRBJ2-7
d_gene: TRBD2
v_gene: TRBV20-1
CDR3aa: CSASGGPAREQYF
CDR3nt: TGCAGTGCCTCGGGGGGGCCTGCGCGGGAGCAGTACTTC

abundance: .
j_gene: TRBJ2-7
d_gene: .
v_gene: TRBV18
CDR3aa: CASAEGRKSASILYEQYF
CDR3nt: TGTGCCAGCGCAGAGGGACGGAAATCCGCCTCGATACTCTACGAGCAGTACTTC

abundance: many
j_gene: TRBJ2-5
d_gene: .
v_gene: TRBV12-3/TRBV12-4
CDR3aa: CASSGETQYF
CDR3nt: TGTGCCAGCAGTGGTGAGACCCAGTACTTC

abundance: medium-sized
j_gene: TRBJ2-2
d_gene: TRBD2
v_gene: TRBV7-9
CDR3aa: CASSPPAGGGTGELFF
CDR3nt: TGTGCCAGCAGCCCCCCGGCGGGGGGTGGGACCGGGGAGCTGTTTTTT

abundance: few
j_gene: TRBJ1-1
d_gene: .
v_gene: TRBV2
CDR3aa: CASSEDRGQYTEAFF
CDR3nt: TGTGCCAGCAGTGAAGATCGGGGGCAGTACACTGAAGCTTTCTTT

abundance: medium-sized
j_gene: TRBJ1-2
d_gene: .
v_gene: TRBV28
CDR3aa: CASSRGTRLGYTF
CDR3nt: TGTGCCAGCAGTCGCGGGACACGACTAGGCTACACCTTC

abundance: medium-sized
j_gene: TRBJ2-1
d_gene: TRBD1
v_gene: TRBV5-4
CDR3aa: CASSFRDRANEQFF
CDR3nt: TGTGCCAGCAGCTTCCGGGACAGGGCCAATGAGCAGTTCTTC

abundance: once
j_gene: TRBJ2-3
d_gene: TRBD2
v_gene: TRBV20-1
CDR3aa: CSARTGVAGTDTQYF
CDR3nt: TGCAGTGCTAGAACCGGAGTAGCGGGGACAGATACGCAGTATTTT

abundance: medium-sized
j_gene: TRBJ1-1
d_gene: TRBD1
v_gene: TRBV27
CDR3aa: CASSSGQGTEAFF
CDR3nt: TGTGCCAGCAGTTCGGGACAGGGCACTGAAGCTTTCTTT

abundance: many
j_gene: TRBJ1-5
d_gene: .
v_gene: TRBV12-3/TRBV12-4
CDR3aa: CASSSGGPGDQPQHF
CDR3nt: TGTGCCAGCAGTTCCGGAGGGCCCGGCGATCAGCCCCAGCATTTT

abundance: medium-sized
j_gene: TRBJ2-7
d_gene: .
v_gene: TRBV19
CDR3aa: CASSGRAQGYEQYF
CDR3nt: TGTGCCAGTAGTGGGAGAGCACAGGGCTACGAGCAGTACTTC

abundance: medium-sized
j_gene: TRBJ2-2
d_gene: .
v_gene: TRBV7-8
CDR3aa: CASSPFGRVLDTGELFF
CDR3nt: TGTGCCAGCAGCCCTTTCGGACGGGTTCTAGACACCGGGGAGCTGTTTTTT

abundance: medium-sized
j_gene: TRBJ2-1
d_gene: .
v_gene: TRBV7-9
CDR3aa: CASSLAGPSYNEQFF
CDR3nt: TGTGCCAGCAGCTTAGCGGGACCTTCGTACAATGAGCAGTTCTTC

abundance: medium-sized
j_gene: TRBJ2-5
d_gene: .
v_gene: TRBV10-2
CDR3aa: CASSESWMQETQYF
CDR3nt: TGCGCCAGCAGTGAGTCTTGGATGCAAGAGACCCAGTACTTC

abundance: few
j_gene: TRBJ2-2
d_gene: TRBD2
v_gene: TRBV28
CDR3aa: CASGPAGNAGELFF
CDR3nt: TGTGCCAGCGGACCAGCGGGGAACGCCGGGGAGCTGTTTTTT

abundance: many
j_gene: TRBJ1-5
d_gene: .
v_gene: TRBV28
CDR3aa: CASTLGVNQPQHF
CDR3nt: TGTGCCAGCACCCTGGGGGTTAATCAGCCCCAGCATTTT

abundance: .
j_gene: TRBJ1-2
d_gene: .
v_gene: TRBV6-5
CDR3aa: CASSTGYGYTF
CDR3nt: TGTGCCAGCAGCACAGGCTATGGCTACACCTTC

abundance: medium-sized
j_gene: TRBJ2-3
d_gene: TRBD2
v_gene: TRBV2
CDR3aa: CASSAGGLAGDADTQYF
CDR3nt: TGTGCCAGCAGTGCGGGGGGACTAGCGGGAGATGCAGATACGCAGTATTTT

abundance: few
j_gene: TRBJ2-5
d_gene: .
v_gene: TRBV6-6
CDR3aa: CASSYFRVQKETQYF
CDR3nt: TGTGCCAGCAGTTATTTCAGGGTTCAGAAGGAGACCCAGTACTTC

abundance: many
j_gene: TRBJ2-3
d_gene: TRBD1
v_gene: TRBV4-1
CDR3aa: CASRNRGRSDTQYF
CDR3nt: TGCGCCAGCAGGAACAGGGGGCGCAGCGATACGCAGTATTTT

abundance: many
j_gene: TRBJ2-1
d_gene: TRBD2
v_gene: TRBV7-4
CDR3aa: CASSSAAGQREYNEQFF
CDR3nt: TGTGCCAGCAGCTCGGCCGCGGGCCAGCGGGAATACAATGAGCAGTTCTTC

abundance: medium-sized
j_gene: TRBJ2-2
d_gene: .
v_gene: TRBV3-1
CDR3aa: CASSLLAAGELFF
CDR3nt: TGTGCCAGCAGCCTCTTAGCGGCCGGGGAGCTGTTTTTT

abundance: many
j_gene: TRBJ2-2
d_gene: .
v_gene: TRBV5-4
CDR3aa: CASSSTAGRDTGELFF
CDR3nt: TGTGCCAGCAGCTCGACGGCCGGGAGAGACACCGGGGAGCTGTTTTTT

abundance: .
j_gene: TRBJ2-1
d_gene: .
v_gene: TRBV7-9
CDR3aa: CASSGGYNEQFF
CDR3nt: TGTGCCAGCAGCGGGGGTTACAATGAGCAGTTCTTC

abundance: medium-sized
j_gene: TRBJ1-1
d_gene: .
v_gene: TRBV18
CDR3aa: CASSPQGGGLTEAFF
CDR3nt: TGTGCCAGCTCACCACAGGGGGGGGGCCTCACTGAAGCTTTCTTT

abundance: medium-sized
j_gene: TRBJ2-7
d_gene: .
v_gene: TRBV9
CDR3aa: CASSVGVDSTYEQYF
CDR3nt: TGTGCCAGCAGCGTAGGAGTCGATAGTACCTACGAGCAGTACTTC

abundance: .
j_gene: TRBJ2-6
d_gene: TRBD2
v_gene: TRBV7-3
CDR3aa: CASRQSGSGRITGANVLTF
CDR3nt: TGTGCCAGCAGACAAAGCGGTAGCGGGAGAATAACTGGGGCCAACGTCCTGACTTTC

abundance: medium-sized
j_gene: TRBJ2-5
d_gene: TRBD1
v_gene: TRBV5-5
CDR3aa: CASSRPGQQETQYF
CDR3nt: TGTGCCAGCAGCCGGCCGGGACAGCAAGAGACCCAGTACTTC

abundance: medium-sized
j_gene: TRBJ2-4
d_gene: .
v_gene: TRBV28
CDR3aa: CASSRIGQTAKNIQYF
CDR3nt: TGTGCCAGCAGTCGAATTGGACAGACAGCCAAAAACATTCAGTACTTC

abundance: medium-sized
j_gene: TRBJ1-2
d_gene: TRBD1
v_gene: TRBV29-1
CDR3aa: CSVGDRGYGYTF
CDR3nt: TGCAGCGTAGGTGACAGGGGGTATGGCTACACCTTC

abundance: medium-sized
j_gene: TRBJ1-5
d_gene: TRBD1
v_gene: TRBV20-1
CDR3aa: CSARDGTGGQPQHF
CDR3nt: TGCAGTGCTAGAGATGGGACAGGGGGCCAGCCCCAGCATTTT

abundance: medium-sized
j_gene: TRBJ1-2
d_gene: .
v_gene: TRBV12-3/TRBV12-4
CDR3aa: CASSLTYGYTF
CDR3nt: TGTGCCAGCAGTTTAACCTATGGCTACACCTTC

abundance: medium-sized
j_gene: TRBJ2-1
d_gene: TRBD2
v_gene: TRBV5-1
CDR3aa: CASKYGTSGYNEQFF
CDR3nt: TGCGCCAGCAAGTACGGGACTAGCGGGTACAATGAGCAGTTCTTC

abundance: .
j_gene: TRBJ1-4
d_gene: .
v_gene: TRBV9
CDR3aa: CASSVDPGASEKLFF
CDR3nt: TGTGCCAGCAGCGTAGATCCGGGGGCGAGTGAAAAACTGTTTTTT